Below are 15 T cell receptor beta chains sequenced from a single sample in a study of T cells after yellow fever vaccination. TCRdb re-called the 5' RACE reads with MiXCR, one entry per CDR3 protein. The table shows fewer than 400,000 distinct CDR3 sequences, with about 10% occurring only once. The sample consisted of CD4+ T cells sorted from PBMCs, taken 45 days after the yellow fever booster vaccination. These TCRs come from a man aged 18 to 35 who received the YFV17D yellow fever vaccine.

V usage is TRBV12-3 or TRBV12-4 and J usage is TRBJ2-5; 7 nucleotides match TRBD2. CDR3 size: 14 residues. V shed 6 bases and J 1 base; nucleotides not matched to a gene: 5. The CDR3 DNA follows: TGTGCCAGCAGAGCCTGGGAGGGCCAAGAGACCCAGTACTTC. Amino acid sequence: CASRAWEGQETQYF.

The table lists this clonotype with a few counts. The V and J genes are TRBV29-1 and TRBJ2-2, with D hard to call. The CDR3 is 13 residues long. From germline, CDR1 is SQVTM and CDR2 ANQGSEA. The V and J ends lost 4 bases and 4 bases respectively, with 10 bases between them. CDR3 amino acids: CSVGSPGTGELFF. The CDR3, as DNA: TGCAGCGTTGGTAGTCCGGGCACCGGGGAGCTGTTTTTT.

In its sample, this clonotype was seen many times. The V and J genes are TRBV29-1 and TRBJ2-1; D is undetermined. There are 13 residues in the CDR3. The germline V gene has CDR1 SQVTM and CDR2 ANQGSEA. Trimming shortened V by 3 bases and J by 3 bases, and 9 bases separated the two germline ends. The CDR3 DNA reads as TGCAGCGTTGACAGGAACAGCTACAATGAGCAGTTCTTC. Translation: CSVDRNSYNEQFF.

This clonotype was counted only a few times. The chain carries TRBV4-2 and TRBJ2-3; D gene ambiguous. The CDR3 loop spans 16 amino acids. Trimming stripped 0 bases from V and 3 bases from J, with 13 bases between. Germline CDR1 LGHNA, CDR2 YNFKEQ. In DNA form, the CDR3 reads TGTGCCAGCAGCCAAGAAAGTCTGGGTGGGACAGATACGCAGTATTTT. It specifies CASSQESLGGTDTQYF.

The chain links TRBV9 to TRBJ2-1; 8 bases are shared with TRBD2. Trimming took 2 bases from V and 0 from J; bases not matched to a gene: 10. The CDR3 contains 18 residues. In germline, CDR1 is SGDLS, CDR2 YYNGEE. As DNA, the CDR3 is TGTGCCAGCAGCGTCCCGAGCGGGGGCCCCAGCTCCTACAATGAGCAGTTCTTC. Translating it yields CASSVPSGGPSSYNEQFF.

The chain joins TRBV2 to TRBJ1-1; D ambiguous. The CDR3 is 13 residues long. Germline V gene lookup returns CDR1 SNHLY and CDR2 FYNNEI. Trimming removed 11 bases from V and 0 bases from J, with 13 bases in between. CDR3 protein: CAAAVSVNTEAFF. The DNA for the CDR3 is TGTGCCGCAGCAGTGTCAGTGAACACTGAAGCTTTCTTT.

This chain uses TRBV7-6 with TRBJ2-2; 9 nucleotides match TRBD2. Germline CDR1 reads SGHVS; CDR2 reads FNYEAQ. Trimming at V came to 5 bases and at J to 3 bases, leaving 7 bases not matched to a gene. This CDR3 has 16 amino acids. CDR3 amino acids: CASSVRVAGDTGELFF. The DNA of the CDR3 is TGTGCCAGCAGCGTAAGGGTAGCGGGGGACACCGGGGAGCTGTTTTTT. Filled out from reference TRBV7-6 and TRBJ2-2, the complete variable domain reads GAGVSQSPRYKVTKRGQDVALRCDPISGHVSLYWYRQALGQGPEFLTYFNYEAQQDKSGLPNDRFSAERPEGSISTLTIQRTEQRDSAMYRCASSVRVAGDTGELFFGEGSRLTVL.

This clonotype was seen more than once but under ten times. CDR3 in amino acids: CASRIRRGYGYTF. Here the CDR3 DNA reads TGTGCCAGCAGGATCCGGAGGGGATATGGCTACACCTTC. The gene calls are TRBV12-3 or TRBV12-4 and TRBJ1-2; D possibly corresponds to TRBD1 (5 bases). The CDR3 is 13 residues long. Trimming shortened V by 6 bases and J by 5 bases, and 13 bases separated the two germline ends.

The chain carries TRBV5-1 and TRBJ1-6; 9 nucleotides align to TRBD1. CDR1 is SGHRS, CDR2 YFSETQ, per germline. V lost 4 bases to trimming and J lost 8 bases; unmatched junction nucleotides: 13. The CDR3 totals 17 residues. Here the CDR3 reads CASSPVYLGQGHSPLHF. The DNA for the CDR3 is TGCGCCAGCAGCCCCGTATATTTGGGACAGGGTCATTCACCCCTCCACTTT.

This clonotype was seen more than once but under ten times. The chain links TRBV20-1 to TRBJ2-5; 11 bases fit TRBD2. CDR3 length: 16 amino acids. The germline V gene has CDR1 DFQATT and CDR2 SNEGSKA (reference sequence). V trimming: 2 bases; J trimming: 0 bases; junction bases outside the gene matches: 5. DNA of the CDR3: TGCAGTGCTAGAAAACGACTAGCGGGGTACCAAGAGACCCAGTACTTC. Protein product: CSARKRLAGYQETQYF.

This sequence joins TRBV2 and TRBJ2-7, with a possible D match to TRBD1 (6 bases). The V gene lost 8 bases and the J gene lost 5 bases, with 16 bases spanning the gap. The length of the CDR3 is 13 residues. Germline CDR1 and CDR2: SNHLY and FYNNEI. CDR3 in DNA: TGTGCCAGCGGAGATACAGGGTTACACGAGCAGTACTTC. This sequence encodes CASGDTGLHEQYF.

The chain recombines TRBV2 with TRBJ1-4, with D perhaps TRBD1 (5 bases). V was shortened by 7 bases and J by 3 bases, with 12 bases between the two germline ends. CDR3 size: 14 residues. The germline CDR1 and CDR2 sequences are SNHLY and FYNNEI. CDR3 sequence (DNA): TGTGCCAGCAATAGACAGAGCCCTAATGAAAAACTGTTTTTT. Translating gives CASNRQSPNEKLFF.

This clonotype was detected a few times. The rearrangement joins TRBV20-1 to TRBJ2-4, with 10 bases identical to TRBD2. CDR1 is DFQATT and CDR2 is SNEGSKA in the germline V gene (reference sequence). V was clipped by 1 base and J by 2 bases; unmatched bases: 5. CDR3 length equals 16 residues. The CDR3 DNA reads TGCAGTGCTAGAGGGGAAGCGGGGGGGACCAAAAACATTCAGTACTTC. This gives the protein CSARGEAGGTKNIQYF.

This clonotype was picked up many times. The J gene is TRBJ2-1, the V gene TRBV6-2 or TRBV6-3; 9 bases are shared with TRBD2. Unmatched junction bases numbered 14, after V lost 5 bases and J lost 6 bases. The CDR3 extends over 17 amino acids. CDR1 is MNHEY, CDR2 SVGEGT, per germline. The CDR3, as DNA: TGTGCCAGCAGTAACCCGCGGGGGGGCCGGCGGAGCAATGAGCAGTTCTTC. Amino acid sequence: CASSNPRGGRRSNEQFF.

This clonotype came up a few times. This chain joins TRBV20-1 and TRBJ2-3; a possible D gene is TRBD2 (5 bases). Germline loops: CDR1 DFQATT, CDR2 SNEGSKA (reference sequence). This CDR3 has 14 amino acids. Trimming shortened V by 8 bases and J by 0 bases, and 15 bases separated the two germline ends. CDR3: CSFRGAGSTDTQYF. CDR3 nucleotide sequence: TGCAGTTTTCGGGGTGCTGGGAGCACAGATACGCAGTATTTT.